This TCR beta chain derives from a study of cytomegalovirus exposure and HLA in healthy donors. Study context: Most donors, 70% to 85% of roughly 400 genotyped, fell in the Caucasian-associated ancestry cluster.

PCR was performed using 60 Vbeta and 13 Jbeta primers. Sequencing used immunoSEQ multiplex PCR; TCRdb keeps in-frame clones, though not all of them. Of 150,000 to 200,000 clones listed, around 85% are singletons. The CDR3 contains 13 residues. Per the germline V gene, CDR1 is MNHEY and CDR2 is SVGAGI. The V end was cut by 10 bases, the J end by 0 bases, with 12 bases between. The sample was PBMCs. This receptor was identified in a human donor in good health. This chain connects TRBV6-5 to TRBJ1-2; D gene ambiguous. In DNA, the CDR3 is TGTGCCATTTCACGGGGAACTAACTATGGCTACACCTTC. Its protein product is CAISRGTNYGYTF.